This T cell receptor (beta chain) was observed in a study of human T cells and chemical hapten exposure. This clonotype was found many times. TCRdb used MiXCR to reprocess the RACE reads, holding one entry per CDR3 protein. Among roughly 92,000 distinct CDR3 sequences listed, around 10% were seen once. Time point meaning: patch test 2, 6 weeks after DPC sensitization. The treatment is: therapeutic diphenylcyclopropenone sensitization with weekly scalp DPC. The CDR3 sequence is 15 residues long. The V gene end was trimmed by 2 bases and the J gene end by 8 bases; junction bases not matched to a gene: 9. Germline values: CDR1 MGHRA, CDR2 YSYEKL.

The sequenced sample was whole blood, obtained in connection with sensitization to the hapten diphenylcyclopropenone (DPC). The rearrangement joins TRBV4-1 to TRBJ1-2; TRBD1 aligns across 9 bases. This clonotype was sampled from a middle-aged woman with alopecia areata. Some clones in this sample may be carry-over from other donors' samples. CDR3 nucleotide sequence: TGCGCCAGCAGCCAACCCGACGGGACAGGGCAAGGCTACACCTTC. This codes for CASSQPDGTGQGYTF.